What follows are 32 T cell receptor beta chains derived from one specimen sequenced in a study of T cell changes during pregnancy in multiple sclerosis. Clones were sequenced by immunoSEQ multiplex PCR, and TCRdb holds only the in-frame ones, with some missing. The sample lists about 97,000 clones, 75% to 95% occurring once. The sample was peripheral blood, taken in the second trimester of pregnancy. These receptors all stem from a female donor in good health, enrolled as a control in a pregnancy study.

Here the CDR3 reads CASSSIQGASTEAFF. In DNA, the CDR3 is TGTGCCAGCAGCTCGATACAGGGGGCGAGCACTGAAGCTTTCTTT. The chain employs TRBV7-2 and TRBJ1-1; 9 bases match TRBD1. There are 15 residues in the CDR3. With V trimmed by 4 bases and J by 4 bases, 7 bases remained unmatched. Germline CDR1 reads SGHTA; CDR2 reads FQGNSA.

This clone was seen a handful of times. CDR3 amino acids: CASSQSGTGIAEAFF. In nucleotides, the CDR3 is TGCGCCAGCAGCCAGAGCGGGACAGGGATCGCTGAAGCTTTCTTT. This rearrangement joins TRBV5-1 to TRBJ1-1; 9 bases fit TRBD1. This CDR3 region has 15 residues. Germline-derived CDR1 and CDR2 are SGHRS and YFSETQ. J gave up 6 bases and V 4 bases, and 10 bases lay outside the gene matches.

V usage is TRBV7-2 and J usage is TRBJ1-5; TRBD1 matches at 7 bases. J gave up 2 bases and V 6 bases, and 4 bases lay outside the gene matches. CDR1 and CDR2 from the germline V gene are SGHTA and FQGNSA. The CDR3 has 14 amino acids. CDR3 coding DNA: TGTGCCAGCAGAGGTGGGACAGGCAATCAGCCCCAGCATTTT. Amino acid sequence: CASRGGTGNQPQHF.

This chain links TRBV7-6 with TRBJ2-7, with D possibly matching TRBD2 (6 bases). V shed 3 bases and J shed 2 bases, with 11 bases lying between them. The CDR3 extends over 14 amino acids. Germline CDR1 is SGHVS and CDR2 is FNYEAQ. The CDR3 protein is CASSFGTDAYEQYF. For the CDR3, the DNA is TGTGCCAGCAGCTTCGGGACTGATGCCTACGAGCAGTACTTC.

V is TRBV29-1 and J is TRBJ1-4; TRBD1 matches 12 bases. The CDR3 contains 16 residues. Looked up from germline, CDR1 is SQVTM and CDR2 is ANQGSEA. The ends lost 7 bases at V and 5 bases at J; junction bases unmatched: 11. CDR3 protein: CSAQKGQGASNEKLFF. The CDR3 DNA reads as TGCAGCGCCCAGAAGGGACAGGGGGCTTCCAATGAAAAACTGTTTTTT.

CDR3 nucleotides: TGTGCCAGTAGTCCTCCGGCAGGCCCATCCAAGCTATTCTTC. Its protein is CASSPPAGPSKLFF. The genes are TRBV19 and TRBJ2-1; no clear D gene. The CDR3 loop spans 14 amino acids. Trimming stripped 5 bases from V and 16 bases from J, with 24 bases between. Germline V gene data show CDR1 as LNHDA and CDR2 as SQIVND (reference sequence).

CDR3 residues: CASSQSAPENTGELFF. CDR3 nucleotide sequence: TGCGCCAGCAGTCAATCGGCTCCAGAGAACACCGGGGAGCTGTTTTTT. The chain is built from TRBV23-1 and TRBJ2-2; D is undetermined. TRBV23-1 is assigned to the ORF class and has an uncertain function. The CDR3 is 16 amino acids. V lost 0 bases and J 1 base, leaving 9 bases between the germline ends.

The CDR3 DNA sequence: TGTGCCAGCAGTGAACCGGGACAGGGAACTCCCGAGCAGTACTTC. Encoded protein: CASSEPGQGTPEQYF. The chain links TRBV6-1 to TRBJ2-7, with 9 positions matching TRBD1. CDR1 and CDR2 (germline): MNHNS, SASEGT. This CDR3 region has 15 residues. V gave up 2 bases and J gave up 6 bases; unmatched junction bases: 8.

V and J are TRBV5-1 and TRBJ2-3; 11 positions match TRBD2. CDR1 is SGHRS, CDR2 YFSETQ, per germline. The V gene end was trimmed by 3 bases and the J gene end by 3 bases; junction bases not matched to a gene: 6. This CDR3 is 16 amino acids long. CDR3 DNA sequence: TGCGCCAGCAGCTCCACTAGCGGGAGTCGGACAGATACGCAGTATTTT. Translation gives CASSSTSGSRTDTQYF.

The rearrangement links TRBV7-9 to TRBJ1-4; TRBD1 matches at 12 bases. Per germline, CDR1 SEHNR and CDR2 FQNEAQ (reference sequence). The CDR3 runs 17 residues. V trimming: 5 bases; J trimming: 8 bases; junction bases outside the gene matches: 12. As DNA, the CDR3 is TGTGCCAGCAGCCCAAGAGGGACCGGGACAGGGGGCGAAAAACTGTTTTTT. Amino acids: CASSPRGTGTGGEKLFF.

The rearrangement links TRBV5-1 to TRBJ2-5; 8 nucleotides align to TRBD2. With 1 base clipped from V and 5 bases from J, the junction kept 4 bases outside the gene matches. The CDR3 length is 14 residues. Germline V gene lookup returns CDR1 SGHRS and CDR2 YFSETQ. The CDR3 here is CASSLTAGAETQYF. The CDR3 DNA is TGCGCCAGCAGCTTGACAGCGGGGGCTGAGACCCAGTACTTC. Combining the CDR3 with reference TRBV5-1 and TRBJ2-5 gives the whole variable domain KAGVTQTPRYLIKTRGQQVTLSCSPISGHRSVSWYQQTPGQGLQFLFEYFSETQRNKGNFPGRFSGRQFSNSRSEMNVSTLELGDSALYLCASSLTAGAETQYFGPGTRLLVL.

The chain is built from TRBV6-1 and TRBJ2-6; maybe TRBD1 (5 bases). The CDR3 length is 14 residues. V lost 5 bases, J lost 2 bases, and 7 bases lay in between. Germline lookup yields CDR1 MNHNS and CDR2 SASEGT. CDR3 amino acids: CASSKGTGANVLTF. CDR3 nucleotide sequence: TGTGCCAGCAGTAAGGGGACTGGGGCCAACGTCCTGACTTTC.

The chain has TRBV21-1 and TRBJ2-7; the table's D call TRBD1 went unverified against the DNA. TRBV21-1 is a pseudogene. The CDR3 totals 20 residues. The DNA for the CDR3 is TGTGCCAGCAGCAAATCGGAAGGGGACAGGGCCCCACAGTTGTACTACGAGCAGTACTTC. Its protein product is CASSKSEGDRAPQLYYEQYF.

The chain is built from TRBV4-2 and TRBJ2-7; D is perhaps TRBD2 (6 bases). Germline-derived CDR1 and CDR2 are LGHNA and YNFKEQ. Trimming took off 0 bases at V and 0 bases at J, with 18 bases between the two ends. This CDR3 is 18 amino acids long. DNA of the CDR3: TGTGCCAGCAGCCAAGATCTAGGAGGGTCGAACCTCTCCTACGAGCAGTACTTC. Translating it yields CASSQDLGGSNLSYEQYF.

The chain recombines TRBV28 with TRBJ1-1; D is ambiguous. This CDR3 has 11 residues. Germline CDR1 and CDR2: MDHEN and SYDVKM. The CDR3 is CGTSGNTEAFF. Written as DNA, the CDR3 is TGTGGTACAAGTGGGAACACTGAAGCTTTCTTT.

V gene TRBV11-3 combines with J gene TRBJ2-2, with D possibly TRBD1 on 5 matching bases. The V gene lost 3 bases and the J gene lost 4 bases, with 6 bases spanning the gap. The CDR3 totals 13 residues. Germline loops: CDR1 SGHNT, CDR2 YENEEA. The DNA for the CDR3 is TGTGCCAGCAGCTTTGACAGCACCGGGGAGCTGTTTTTT. This translates into CASSFDSTGELFF.

The chain couples TRBV9 to TRBJ1-4; 7 nucleotides agree with TRBD1. The V gene's germline CDR1 is SGDLS and CDR2 YYNGEE. The CDR3 has 13 amino acids. Losses at the gene ends were 3 bases for V and 7 bases for J; bases not matched to a gene: 3. The CDR3 DNA reads as TGTGCCAGCAGCGGACAGGGTTTTGAAAAACTGTTTTTT. Encoded protein: CASSGQGFEKLFF.

This clone was seen a single time. This sequence joins TRBV5-1 and TRBJ2-2; 12 positions agree with TRBD2. Germline-derived CDR1 and CDR2 are SGHRS and YFSETQ. The CDR3 sequence is 15 residues long. The V and J ends lost 4 bases and 2 bases, in that order; junction bases with no gene match: 0. The DNA of the CDR3 is TGCGCCAGCAGCGGACTAGCGGGAAACACCGGGGAGCTGTTTTTT. Amino acid sequence: CASSGLAGNTGELFF.

The rearrangement joins TRBV7-6 to TRBJ2-3; TRBD2 matches 8 bases. The CDR3 is 17 residues long. Germline values: CDR1 SGHVS, CDR2 FNYEAQ. V was pared by 1 base and J by 4 bases, with 10 bases of the junction left unmatched. The CDR3 is CASSLGAGLDGSDTQYF. The CDR3 coding sequence is TGTGCCAGCAGCTTAGGTGCGGGACTAGACGGATCAGATACGCAGTATTTT.

V usage is TRBV21-1 and J usage is TRBJ2-6; the table's D call, TRBD2, was not checked against the DNA. TRBV21-1 is reported as a pseudogene. The CDR3 has 18 residues. The CDR3, as DNA: TGTGCCAGCAGCAAAGGAGCCCGCCGGGGCTCTGGGGCCAACGTCCTGACTTTC. Protein product: CASSKGARRGSGANVLTF.

V and J are TRBV7-9 and TRBJ2-7, with a weak D call TRBD1 (7 bases). The germline V gene has CDR1 SEHNR and CDR2 FQNEAQ (reference sequence). The CDR3 length is 15 residues. Trimming stripped 5 bases from V and 7 bases from J, with 21 bases between. CDR3 nucleotide sequence: TGTGCCAGCAGCCCCGGGGGACAGAGGGCCGGTGAGCAGTACTTC. Its protein is CASSPGGQRAGEQYF.

The chain joins TRBV11-3 to TRBJ2-7; 8 bases are shared with TRBD1. Germline CDR1 is SGHNT and CDR2 is YENEEA. The junction had 6 bases not matched to a gene; V was cut back by 2 bases and J by 3 bases. The CDR3 spans 15 residues. The CDR3 sequence is CASSLSPGQGYEQYF. The CDR3 DNA reads as TGTGCCAGCAGCTTAAGCCCAGGACAGGGCTACGAGCAGTACTTC.

This chain connects TRBV21-1 to TRBJ1-5. TRBV21-1 constitutes a pseudogene. The CDR3 length is 15 residues. For the CDR3, the DNA is TGTGCCAGCAGCAAAGGGAACGGGGGTTGTCAGCCCCAGCATTTT. Its protein is CASSKGNGGCQPQHF.

The J gene is TRBJ2-7, the V gene TRBV5-4; no reliable D call. CDR3 size: 13 residues. V was shortened by 0 bases and J by 3 bases, with 7 bases between the two germline ends. Germline V gene lookup returns CDR1 SGHNT and CDR2 YYREEE (reference sequence). The CDR3, as DNA: TGTGCCAGCAGCTTGGGGGCGAGCTACGAGCAGTACTTC. This sequence encodes CASSLGASYEQYF.

In its sample, this clone was seen once. The chain joins TRBV5-1 to TRBJ1-3; D possibly corresponds to TRBD1 (5 bases). Trimming removed 7 bases from V and 2 bases from J, with 7 bases in between. This CDR3 contains 12 residues. Germline CDR1 is SGHRS and CDR2 is YFSETQ. The CDR3 region has the DNA TGCGCCAGCCCAGGGCCTGGAAACACCATATATTTT. Residues: CASPGPGNTIYF. Combining the CDR3 with reference TRBV5-1 and TRBJ1-3 gives the whole variable domain KAGVTQTPRYLIKTRGQQVTLSCSPISGHRSVSWYQQTPGQGLQFLFEYFSETQRNKGNFPGRFSGRQFSNSRSEMNVSTLELGDSALYLCASPGPGNTIYFGEGSWLTVV.

The rearrangement joins TRBV18 to TRBJ2-3; TRBD1 agrees at 9 bases. The CDR3 consists of 15 residues. V gave up 3 bases and J gave up 3 bases; unmatched junction bases: 4. Germline CDR1 reads KGHSH; CDR2 reads LQKENI. For the CDR3, the DNA is TGTGCCAGCTCACCGGGACAGGGAGTAACAGATACGCAGTATTTT. Translated, it gives CASSPGQGVTDTQYF.

Only a few counts were recorded for this clone. The DNA for the CDR3 is TGTGCCAGCAGGCCCACAGGGAACACTGAAGCTTTCTTT. Translating it yields CASRPTGNTEAFF. V usage is TRBV5-6 and J usage is TRBJ1-1; the D gene is possibly TRBD1 (5 bases). Germline V CDR1 and CDR2: SGHDT, YYEEEE. This CDR3 comprises 13 residues. V dropped 5 bases and J dropped 1 base, with 9 bases sitting between them.

The rearrangement links TRBV25-1 to TRBJ2-1; TRBD1 is a possible D gene (6 bases). This CDR3 is built from 16 residues. The V end lost 4 bases, the J end lost 3 bases, and 16 bases lay between the germline ends. Looked up from germline, CDR1 is MGHDK and CDR2 is SYGVNS. The CDR3 DNA sequence: TGTGCCAGCAGTGGGGTACAGGGCCCCCTCTACAATGAGCAGTTCTTC. Translation gives CASSGVQGPLYNEQFF.

Concerning this clone: An end of the junction does not agree with germline; a read error may underlie this. The rearrangement links TRBV4-1 to TRBJ1-1; possibly TRBD1 for D (5 bases). Germline V gene lookup returns CDR1 MGHRA and CDR2 YSYEKL. The CDR3 runs to 11 residues. CDR3 residues: CASSQDRQPRF. The CDR3, as DNA: TGCGCCAGCAGCCAAGACCGACAGCCCCGTTTT.

The CDR3 loop is CASIRTGVGEKLFF. CDR3 bases: TGTGCCAGTATCAGGACAGGGGTCGGTGAAAAACTGTTTTTT. This sequence joins TRBV19 and TRBJ1-4; 9 bases align to TRBD1. The V segment lost 7 bases and the J segment 7 bases; nucleotides outside the gene matches: 7. Germline-derived CDR1 and CDR2 are LNHDA and SQIVND (reference sequence). This CDR3 region has 14 residues.

This clone was seen only once. The chain links TRBV19 to TRBJ2-7, with 9 bases lining up with TRBD1. V trimming: 1 base; J trimming: 5 bases; junction bases outside the gene matches: 6. The CDR3 totals 15 residues. Germline V gene sequence: CDR1 LNHDA, CDR2 SQIVND (reference sequence). In nucleotides, the CDR3 is TGTGCCAGTAGTATAGGACAGGGGGTTTGGGACGAGCAGTACTTC. Translating gives CASSIGQGVWDEQYF.

V usage is TRBV6-5 and J usage is TRBJ1-2; no reliable D call. The germline V gene encodes CDR1 MNHEY and CDR2 SVGAGI. Deletions cut 5 bases from V and 10 bases from J, with 17 bases between. The CDR3 spans 13 residues. In DNA, the CDR3 is TGTGCCAGCAGTGTGGGCCCATCCCCAGTCTACACCTTC. It codes for CASSVGPSPVYTF.